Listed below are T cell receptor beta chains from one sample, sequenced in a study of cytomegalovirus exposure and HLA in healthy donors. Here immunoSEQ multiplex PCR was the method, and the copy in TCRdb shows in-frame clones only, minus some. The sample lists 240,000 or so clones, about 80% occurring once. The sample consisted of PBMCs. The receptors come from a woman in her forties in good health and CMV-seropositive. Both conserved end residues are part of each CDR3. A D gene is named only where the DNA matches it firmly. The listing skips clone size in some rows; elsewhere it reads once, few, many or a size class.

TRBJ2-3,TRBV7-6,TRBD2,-,CASSQAGTSGTDTQYF,TGTGCCAGCAGCCAAGCCGGGACTAGCGGCACAGATACGCAGTATTTT
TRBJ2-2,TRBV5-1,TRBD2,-,CASSPGTSTTGELFF,TGCGCCAGCAGCCCCGGGACTAGCACTACCGGGGAGCTGTTTTTT
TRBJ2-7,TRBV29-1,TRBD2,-,CSVRGTSGGLQYF,TGCAGCGTGAGAGGGACTAGCGGGGGGCTACAGTACTTC
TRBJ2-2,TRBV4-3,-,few,CASSPGASGVGGELFF,TGCGCCAGCAGCCCTGGTGCCTCAGGGGTGGGCGGGGAGCTGTTTTTT
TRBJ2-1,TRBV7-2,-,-,CASSLRFGTSGDEQFF,TGTGCCAGCAGCTTGAGGTTCGGGACTTCGGGCGATGAGCAGTTCTTC
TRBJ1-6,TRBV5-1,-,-,CASSLVVRSGGNNSPLHF,TGCGCCAGCAGCTTGGTAGTCCGTTCCGGGGGAAATAATTCACCCCTCCACTTT
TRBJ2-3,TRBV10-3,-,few,CAISDQVADTQYF,TGTGCCATCAGTGACCAGGTAGCAGATACGCAGTATTTT
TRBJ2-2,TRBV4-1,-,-,CASSQRLLDGELFF,TGCGCCAGCAGCCAGAGACTACTGGACGGGGAGCTGTTTTTT
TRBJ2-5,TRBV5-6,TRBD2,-,CASSIRLAALGTQYF,TGTGCCAGCAGCATAAGACTAGCGGCCCTTGGGACCCAGTACTTC
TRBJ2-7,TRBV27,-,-,CASSLSWQKNYEQYF,TGTGCCAGCAGTTTATCGTGGCAGAAGAATTACGAGCAGTACTTC
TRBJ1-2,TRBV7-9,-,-,CASSRESFSYGYTF,TGTGCCAGCAGCCGGGAGTCCTTTTCCTATGGCTACACCTTC
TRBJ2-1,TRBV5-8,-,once,CASSLRGMGYNEQFF,TGTGCCAGCAGCCTGCGGGGAATGGGCTACAATGAGCAGTTCTTC
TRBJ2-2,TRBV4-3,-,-,CASSQQDRNTGELFF,TGCGCCAGCAGCCAACAAGACAGGAACACCGGGGAGCTGTTTTTT
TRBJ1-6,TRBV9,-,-,CASSVAGSYNSPLHF,TGTGCCAGCAGCGTAGCGGGTTCCTATAATTCACCCCTCCACTTT
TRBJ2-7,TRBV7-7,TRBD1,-,CASSLEVGQGEQYF,TGTGCTAGCAGCTTAGAGGTTGGACAGGGCGAGCAGTACTTC
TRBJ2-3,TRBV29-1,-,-,CSVEDGWFTDTQYF,TGCAGCGTTGAAGATGGCTGGTTCACAGATACGCAGTATTTT
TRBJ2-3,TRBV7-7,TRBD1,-,CASSQTGVSTDTQYF,TGTGCTAGCAGCCAGACAGGGGTTAGCACAGATACGCAGTATTTT
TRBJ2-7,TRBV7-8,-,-,CASSSTPGSSYEQYF,TGTGCCAGCAGCTCGACCCCCGGGAGCTCCTACGAGCAGTACTTC
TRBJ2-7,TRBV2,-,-,CASSQTYEQYF,TGTGCCAGCAGTCAGACCTACGAGCAGTACTTC
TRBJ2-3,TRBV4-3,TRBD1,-,CASSLQGAITDTQYF,TGCGCCAGCAGTCTCCAGGGGGCAATCACAGATACGCAGTATTTT
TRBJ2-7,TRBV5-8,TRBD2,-,CASSLAGGGYEQYF,TGTGCCAGCAGCTTGGCGGGGGGGGGCTACGAGCAGTACTTC
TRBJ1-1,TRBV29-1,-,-,CSVEYGLGAFF,TGCAGCGTCGAGTATGGGCTGGGAGCTTTCTTT
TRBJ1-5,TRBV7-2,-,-,CASSLEWQNQPQHF,TGTGCCAGCAGCTTAGAATGGCAGAATCAGCCCCAGCATTTT
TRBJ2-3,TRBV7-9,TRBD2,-,CASSPWRGLGTDTQYF,TGTGCCAGCAGCCCCTGGCGGGGGTTAGGGACAGATACGCAGTATTTT
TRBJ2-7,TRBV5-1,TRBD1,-,CASSLGTGEIYEQYF,TGCGCCAGCAGCTTGGGGACAGGGGAGATCTACGAGCAGTACTTC
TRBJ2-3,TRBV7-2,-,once,CASSEGWGVGTDTQYF,TGTGCCAGCAGCGAGGGATGGGGGGTCGGGACCGATACGCAGTATTTT
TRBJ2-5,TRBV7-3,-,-,CASSFSGLRTETQYF,TGTGCCAGCAGCTTTTCCGGACTGAGGACAGAGACCCAGTACTTC
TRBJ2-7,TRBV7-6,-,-,CASSPSRYEQYF,TGTGCCAGCAGCCCTTCCCGTTACGAGCAGTACTTC
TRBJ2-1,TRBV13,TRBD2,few,CASSSLGLAGVDEQFF,TGTGCCAGCAGCTCCTTGGGACTAGCGGGAGTTGATGAGCAGTTCTTC
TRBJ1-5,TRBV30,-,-,CAWSVSRDQPQHF,TGTGCCTGGAGTGTTAGCCGTGATCAGCCCCAGCATTTT
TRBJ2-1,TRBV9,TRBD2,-,CASSVEGTSGIRDEQFF,TGTGCCAGCAGCGTAGAGGGGACTAGCGGGATTAGGGATGAGCAGTTCTTC
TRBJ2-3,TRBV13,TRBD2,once,CASSLASGGPTDTQYF,TGTGCCAGCAGCTTAGCTAGCGGGGGCCCCACAGATACGCAGTATTTT
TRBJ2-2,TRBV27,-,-,CASSPAGGLANLIMGTGELFF,TGTGCCAGCAGTCCAGCAGGTGGTCTAGCCAATTTGATTATGGGGACCGGGGAGCTGTTTTTT
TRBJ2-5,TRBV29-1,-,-,CSVFKSGETQYF,TGCAGCGTTTTTAAGTCAGGAGAGACCCAGTACTTC
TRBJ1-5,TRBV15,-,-,CATSRDREVVHF,TGTGCCACCAGCAGAGACCGGGAGGTTGTCCATTTT
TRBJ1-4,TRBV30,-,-,CASTASSGHEKLFF,TGTGCCTCCACAGCCAGTTCCGGCCATGAAAAACTGTTTTTT
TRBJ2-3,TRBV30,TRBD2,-,CAWSVWGGVTDTQYF,TGTGCCTGGAGTGTCTGGGGGGGGGTTACAGATACGCAGTATTTT